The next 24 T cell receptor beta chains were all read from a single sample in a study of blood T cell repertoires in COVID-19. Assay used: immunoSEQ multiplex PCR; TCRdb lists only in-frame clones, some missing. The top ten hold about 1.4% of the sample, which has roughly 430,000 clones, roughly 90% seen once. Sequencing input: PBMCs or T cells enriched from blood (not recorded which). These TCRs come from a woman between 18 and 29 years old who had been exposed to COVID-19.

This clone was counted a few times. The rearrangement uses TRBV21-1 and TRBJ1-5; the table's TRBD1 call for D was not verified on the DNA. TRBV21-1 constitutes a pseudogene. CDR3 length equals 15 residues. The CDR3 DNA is TGTGCCAGCAGCAAAGCGTGCGACAGGGCTCAGCCCCAGCATTTT. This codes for CASSKACDRAQPQHF.

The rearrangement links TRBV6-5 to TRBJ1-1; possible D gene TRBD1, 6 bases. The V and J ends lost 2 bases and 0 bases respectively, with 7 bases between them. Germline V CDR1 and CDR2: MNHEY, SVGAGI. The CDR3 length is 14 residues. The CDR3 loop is CASSYTGLNTEAFF. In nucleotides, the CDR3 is TGTGCCAGCAGTTACACAGGGCTGAACACTGAAGCTTTCTTT.

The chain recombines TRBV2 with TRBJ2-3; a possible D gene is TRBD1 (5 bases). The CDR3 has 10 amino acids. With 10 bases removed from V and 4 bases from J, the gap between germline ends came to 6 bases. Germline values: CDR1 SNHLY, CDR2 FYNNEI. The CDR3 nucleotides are TGTGCCATAGGGGCAGATACGCAGTATTTT. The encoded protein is CAIGADTQYF.

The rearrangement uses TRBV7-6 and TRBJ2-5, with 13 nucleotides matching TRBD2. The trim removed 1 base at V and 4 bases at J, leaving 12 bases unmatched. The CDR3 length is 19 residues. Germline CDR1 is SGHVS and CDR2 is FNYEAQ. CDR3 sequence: CASSLERILAGGRLETQYF. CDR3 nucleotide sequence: TGTGCCAGCAGCTTAGAGAGAATACTAGCGGGGGGGCGGCTAGAGACCCAGTACTTC.

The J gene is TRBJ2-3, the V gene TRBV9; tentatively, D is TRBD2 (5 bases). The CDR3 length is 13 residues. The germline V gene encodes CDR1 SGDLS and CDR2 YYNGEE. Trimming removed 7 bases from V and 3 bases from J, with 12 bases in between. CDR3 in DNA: TGTGCCAGCTGGGGTCCGGGGACAGATACGCAGTATTTT. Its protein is CASWGPGTDTQYF. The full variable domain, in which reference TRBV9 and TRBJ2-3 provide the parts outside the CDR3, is DSGVTQTPKHLITATGQRVTLRCSPRSGDLSVYWYQQSLDQGLQFLIQYYNGEERAKGNILERFSAQQFPDLHSELNLSSLELGDSALYFCASWGPGTDTQYFGPGTRLTVL.

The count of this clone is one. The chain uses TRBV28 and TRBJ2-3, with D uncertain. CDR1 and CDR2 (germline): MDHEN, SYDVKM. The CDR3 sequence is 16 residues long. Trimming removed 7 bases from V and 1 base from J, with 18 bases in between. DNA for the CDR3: TGTGCCAGCACCCCCGCGGATTCGTTGGGCACAGATACGCAGTATTTT. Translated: CASTPADSLGTDTQYF.

The CDR3 DNA reads TGCGCCAGCAGCCAAGATCCAGGGACTAATGAAAAACTGTTTTTT. As protein: CASSQDPGTNEKLFF. V and J are TRBV4-3 and TRBJ1-4; possibly TRBD1 for D (5 bases). Trimming took off 0 bases at V and 2 bases at J, with 7 bases between the two ends. The CDR3 has 15 amino acids. Germline V CDR1 and CDR2: LGHNA, YSLEER.

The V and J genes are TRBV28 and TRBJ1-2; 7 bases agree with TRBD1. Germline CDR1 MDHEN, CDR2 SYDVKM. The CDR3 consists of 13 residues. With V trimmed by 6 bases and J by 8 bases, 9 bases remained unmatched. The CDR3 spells CASSPTGERGYTF. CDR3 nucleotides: TGTGCCAGCAGCCCTACAGGGGAGAGAGGCTACACCTTC.

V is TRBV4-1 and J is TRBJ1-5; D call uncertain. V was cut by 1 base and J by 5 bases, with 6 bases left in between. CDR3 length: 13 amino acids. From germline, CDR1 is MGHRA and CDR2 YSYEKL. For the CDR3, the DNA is TGCGCCAGCAGCCAAGGGCTCGATCAGCCCCAGCATTTT. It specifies CASSQGLDQPQHF.

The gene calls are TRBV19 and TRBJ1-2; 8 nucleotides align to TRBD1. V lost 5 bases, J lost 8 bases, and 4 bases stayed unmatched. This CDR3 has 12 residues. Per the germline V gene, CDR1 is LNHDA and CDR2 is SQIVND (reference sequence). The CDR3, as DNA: TGTGCCAGTAGTGCCACAGGGGGGGGCTACACCTTC. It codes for CASSATGGGYTF. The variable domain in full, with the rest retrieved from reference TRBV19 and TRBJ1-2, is DGGITQSPKYLFRKEGQNVTLSCEQNLNHDAMYWYRQDPGQGLRLIYYSQIVNDFQKGDIAEGYSVSREKKESFPLTVTSAQKNPTAFYLCASSATGGGYTFGSGTRLTVV.

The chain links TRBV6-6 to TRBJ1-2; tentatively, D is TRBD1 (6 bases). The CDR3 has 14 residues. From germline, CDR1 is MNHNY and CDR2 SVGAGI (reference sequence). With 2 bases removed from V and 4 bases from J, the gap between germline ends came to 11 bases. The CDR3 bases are TGTGCCAGCAGTTACGAGGGGGACCGCTATGGCTACACCTTC. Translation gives CASSYEGDRYGYTF.

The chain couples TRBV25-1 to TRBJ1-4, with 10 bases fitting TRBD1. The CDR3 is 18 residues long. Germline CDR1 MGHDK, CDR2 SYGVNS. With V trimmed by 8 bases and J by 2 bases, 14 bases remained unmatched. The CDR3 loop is CASEGRGTGVVTNEKLFF. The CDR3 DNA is TGTGCCAGCGAAGGTCGTGGGACAGGGGTGGTTACTAATGAAAAACTGTTTTTT.

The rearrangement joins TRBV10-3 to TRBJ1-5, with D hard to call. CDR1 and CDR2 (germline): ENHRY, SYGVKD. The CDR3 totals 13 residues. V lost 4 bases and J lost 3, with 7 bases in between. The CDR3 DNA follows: TGTGCCATCAGTGGACGGGACAATCAGCCCCAGCATTTT. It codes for CAISGRDNQPQHF.

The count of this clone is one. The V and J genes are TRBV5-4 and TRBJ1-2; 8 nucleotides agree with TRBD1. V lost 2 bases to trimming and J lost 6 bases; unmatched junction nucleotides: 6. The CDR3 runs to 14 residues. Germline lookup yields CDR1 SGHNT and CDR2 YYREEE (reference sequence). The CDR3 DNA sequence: TGTGCCAGCAGCTTACCCCCAGGGGGCCATGGCTACACCTTC. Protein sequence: CASSLPPGGHGYTF.

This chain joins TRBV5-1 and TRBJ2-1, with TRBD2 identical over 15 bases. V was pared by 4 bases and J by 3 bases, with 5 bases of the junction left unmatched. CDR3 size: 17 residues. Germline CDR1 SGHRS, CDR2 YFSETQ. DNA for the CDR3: TGCGCCAGCAGCGCCGGACTAGCGGGGGGGCTCTACAATGAGCAGTTCTTC. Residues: CASSAGLAGGLYNEQFF.

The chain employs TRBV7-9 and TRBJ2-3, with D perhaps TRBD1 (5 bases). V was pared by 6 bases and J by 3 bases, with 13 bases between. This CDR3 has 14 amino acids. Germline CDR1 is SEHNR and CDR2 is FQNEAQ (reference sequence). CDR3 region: CASSRTGGTDTQYF. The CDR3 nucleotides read TGTGCCAGCAGTCGAACAGGTGGAACAGATACGCAGTATTTT.

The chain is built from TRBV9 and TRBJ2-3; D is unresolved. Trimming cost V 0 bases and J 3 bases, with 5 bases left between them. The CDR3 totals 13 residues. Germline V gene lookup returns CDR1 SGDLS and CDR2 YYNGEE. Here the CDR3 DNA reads TGTGCCAGCAGCGTAGTCCCAACAGATACGCAGTATTTT. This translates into CASSVVPTDTQYF.

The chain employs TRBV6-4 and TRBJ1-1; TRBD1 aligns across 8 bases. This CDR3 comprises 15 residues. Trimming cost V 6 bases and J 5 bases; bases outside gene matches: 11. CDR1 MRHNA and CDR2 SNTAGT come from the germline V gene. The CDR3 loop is CASRGQGSGGTEAFF. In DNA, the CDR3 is TGTGCCAGCAGAGGACAGGGTTCGGGCGGGACTGAAGCTTTCTTT.

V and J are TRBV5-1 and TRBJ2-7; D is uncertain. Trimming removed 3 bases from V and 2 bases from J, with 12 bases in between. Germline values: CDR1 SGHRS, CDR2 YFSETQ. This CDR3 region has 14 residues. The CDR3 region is CASSSPASTYEQYF. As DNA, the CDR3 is TGCGCCAGCAGCTCCCCAGCTAGTACCTACGAGCAGTACTTC.

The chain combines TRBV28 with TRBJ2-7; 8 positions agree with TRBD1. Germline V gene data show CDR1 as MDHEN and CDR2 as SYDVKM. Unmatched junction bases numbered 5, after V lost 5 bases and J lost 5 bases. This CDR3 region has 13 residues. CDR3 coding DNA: TGTGCCAGCAGTCGGGACAGGTTAGACGAGCAGTACTTC. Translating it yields CASSRDRLDEQYF.

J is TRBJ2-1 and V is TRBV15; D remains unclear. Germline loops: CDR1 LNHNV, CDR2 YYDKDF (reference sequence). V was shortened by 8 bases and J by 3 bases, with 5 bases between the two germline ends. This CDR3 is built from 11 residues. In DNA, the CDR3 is TGTGCCACCTCCGGCTACAATGAGCAGTTCTTC. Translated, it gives CATSGYNEQFF.

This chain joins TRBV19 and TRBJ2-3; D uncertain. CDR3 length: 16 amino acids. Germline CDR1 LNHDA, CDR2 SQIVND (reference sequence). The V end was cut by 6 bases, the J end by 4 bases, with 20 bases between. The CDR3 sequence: CASSTALSRLPDTQYF. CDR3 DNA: TGTGCCAGTAGCACCGCGCTGTCTAGGCTCCCAGATACGCAGTATTTT. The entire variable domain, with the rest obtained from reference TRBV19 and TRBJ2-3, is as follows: DGGITQSPKYLFRKEGQNVTLSCEQNLNHDAMYWYRQDPGQGLRLIYYSQIVNDFQKGDIAEGYSVSREKKESFPLTVTSAQKNPTAFYLCASSTALSRLPDTQYFGPGTRLTVL.

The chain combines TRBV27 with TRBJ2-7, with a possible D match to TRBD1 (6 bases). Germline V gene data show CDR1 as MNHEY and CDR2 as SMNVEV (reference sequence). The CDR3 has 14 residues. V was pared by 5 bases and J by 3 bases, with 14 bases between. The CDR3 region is CASSPLGQSYEQYF. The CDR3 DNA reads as TGTGCCAGCAGTCCCCTTGGACAGAGCTACGAGCAGTACTTC.

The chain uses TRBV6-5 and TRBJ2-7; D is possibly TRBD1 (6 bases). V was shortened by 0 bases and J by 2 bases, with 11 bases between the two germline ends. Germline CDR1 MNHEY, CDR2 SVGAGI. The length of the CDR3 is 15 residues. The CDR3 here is CASSYSLDSPYEQYF. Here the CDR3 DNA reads TGTGCCAGCAGTTACTCGTTGGACAGCCCCTACGAGCAGTACTTC.